Described below is a single TCR beta chain sequence and its context. No antigen is known for it. Per-nucleotide qualities are absent, and no much larger clonotype sits a single base away. The data originate from a study of blood T cell repertoires in COVID-19 (dated by TCRdb to the early 2020s). Background on the whole study: Samples covering the acute and convalescent phases of COVID-19 were provided by collaborators in the United States, Italy and Spain. The prospective study material was composed of cDNA or gDNA derived from T cells, B-cell-depleted T cells, or PBMCs. Subjects who had been exposed to COVID-19, were actively infected with it, or had recovered from it provided the deeply sampled blood TCRbeta repertoires that made up the dataset. The repertoires were released in a freely available public database meant as a resource for research on the immune response to SARS-CoV-2. Samples came from the ongoing ImmuneRACE study (first 160 participants) plus 1,254 subjects from 6 global collaborators. Sample metadata almost always included a de-identified subject ID, COVID-19 status, age in years and sex. Where HLA class I and class II types were available, the types were taken from metadata supplied by the sample provider, not from assay-based typing. The paper as a whole reports these results and caveats: Clinical and demographic metadata were provided uncurated, with the amount varying by source and participant.

TCRbeta CDR3 regions were amplified from genomic DNA using the immunoSEQ Assay, a bias-controlled multiplex PCR. The paper's data handling went like this. The number of nucleated cells in each sample was estimated from the amplification of reference gene primers within the assay. To quantify the absolute abundance of each unique TCRbeta CDR3 rearrangement, sequence reads were collapsed and filtered. For each sample, productive Simpson clonality was calculated as the square root of Simpson's diversity index over productive rearrangements. As stored in TCRdb, this immuneACCESS dataset retains in-frame rearrangements with V and J assigned. A fraction of the clones does not appear; measured against another copy, unresolved V genes explain less than half of the discrepancy, and the remainder lacks a known reason. The V and J calls and clone size were taken over from that table, and D and trimming were inferred from the DNA. The sample table shows 75,000 to 100,000 clones, and 83% are seen once. The top ten constitute around 27% of the sample.

CDR1 is given as ENHRY and CDR2 as SYGVKD, both from the germline V gene. Compared with germline, V lacks 10 bases and J lacks 6 bases; bases without a gene match: 5. The cysteine opens and the phenylalanine closes a CDR3 of 13 amino acids. The CDR3 DNA has 39 bases and is translated from base 1. Collaborating institutions collected whole blood in K2EDTA tubes following their own protocols. For TCRbeta analysis, collaborator samples were shipped as frozen whole blood, as isolated PBMCs, or as DNA extracted from either sample type. Recombination linked TRBV10-3 to TRBJ2-2; TRBD2 fits 10 bases in the junction. Sequenced material: peripheral blood. This TCR was sampled from a woman older than 75 with acute or convalescent COVID-19. The bases read TGTGCCAGCGCTAGCGGGAGCGCCGGGGAGCTGTTTTTT. This is translated as CASASGSAGELFF.